What follows are 20 T cell receptor beta chains derived from one specimen sequenced in a study of cytomegalovirus exposure and HLA in healthy donors. It was with 60 Vbeta and 13 Jbeta primers that the PCR ran. This table comes from immunoSEQ multiplex PCR, and its TCRdb copy is limited to in-frame clones, with some not included. This table has approximately 91,000 clones, under 75% appearing once. Sample: PBMCs. These receptors all come from a female donor in good health and CMV-seronegative.

This clone was seen a handful of times. The gene calls are TRBV28 and TRBJ2-5; D perhaps matches TRBD2 (6 bases). The CDR3 contains 15 residues. Per germline, CDR1 MDHEN and CDR2 SYDVKM. The ends were cut back, 2 bases at V and 1 base at J, with 11 bases in the middle. CDR3 region: CASSLVAGFQETQYF. In nucleotides, the CDR3 is TGTGCCAGCAGTTTAGTCGCGGGGTTCCAAGAGACCCAGTACTTC.

This CDR3 is CASSEVYSGANVLTF. In DNA form, the CDR3 reads TGTGCCAGCAGCGAAGTCTACTCTGGGGCCAACGTCCTGACTTTC. This chain connects TRBV7-9 to TRBJ2-6, with D hard to call. Trimming stripped 5 bases from V and 0 bases from J, with 8 bases between. Looked up from germline, CDR1 is SEHNR and CDR2 is FQNEAQ (reference sequence). This CDR3 comprises 15 residues.

This clone was observed a few times. J is TRBJ1-5 and V is TRBV12-5; 7 bases map to TRBD1. The junction had 13 bases not matched to a gene; V was cut back by 2 bases and J by 0 bases. The CDR3 covers 19 residues. Germline values: CDR1 LGHNT, CDR2 FRNRAP. This chain's CDR3 is CASGLSPTGNYGSNQPQHF. DNA of the CDR3: TGTGCTAGTGGTTTGTCCCCGACAGGGAACTATGGTAGCAATCAGCCCCAGCATTTT.

The CDR3: CASSPWVGGYEQYF. CDR3 coding DNA: TGTGCCAGCAGCCCCTGGGTGGGCGGGTACGAGCAGTACTTC. This chain links TRBV7-9 with TRBJ2-5; a weak D match, TRBD2 (5 bases). The J call may be in error: the DNA end matches TRBJ2-7 better. Germline V lookup: CDR1 SEHNR, CDR2 FQNEAQ (reference sequence). The CDR3 has 14 amino acids.

The chain has TRBV7-2 and TRBJ2-7, with 7 bases fitting TRBD1. Germline loops: CDR1 SGHTA, CDR2 FQGNSA. After removal of 4 bases from V and 7 bases from J, the junction contained 4 bases not matched to a gene. This CDR3 contains 12 residues. CDR3 in DNA: TGTGCCAGCAGCTCGACAGGGCAAGAGCAGTACTTC. Its translation is CASSSTGQEQYF.

This clone was counted a single time. The V gene is TRBV6-5, the J gene TRBJ2-1; D perhaps matches TRBD2 (6 bases). Germline loops: CDR1 MNHEY, CDR2 SVGAGI. The CDR3 totals 14 residues. Trimming took 8 bases from V and 3 from J, leaving 14 bases between them. The CDR3 region is CASLGGVGYNEQFF. As DNA, the CDR3 is TGTGCCAGCCTGGGGGGAGTGGGCTACAATGAGCAGTTCTTC.

The rearrangement uses TRBV7-9 and TRBJ1-5; 7 bases agree with TRBD1. Germline V CDR1 and CDR2: SEHNR, FQNEAQ (reference sequence). With V trimmed by 3 bases and J by 8 bases, 4 bases remained unmatched. The length of the CDR3 is 13 residues. The DNA for the CDR3 is TGTGCCAGCAGCTTCAGACAGGGTGAGCCCCAGCATTTT. Protein sequence: CASSFRQGEPQHF.

The chain combines TRBV25-1 with TRBJ1-2; D may be TRBD1 (5 bases). The CDR3 has 14 residues. The V end lost 7 bases, the J end lost 0 bases, and 12 bases lay between the germline ends. In germline, CDR1 is MGHDK, CDR2 SYGVNS. This CDR3 reads CASIGAGSNYGYTF. For the CDR3, the DNA is TGTGCCAGCATAGGAGCAGGGTCTAACTATGGCTACACCTTC.

This chain joins TRBV5-6 and TRBJ1-2; 11 bases are shared with TRBD1. CDR1 and CDR2 from the germline V gene are SGHDT and YYEEEE. V was clipped by 4 bases and J by 2 bases; unmatched bases: 4. The length of the CDR3 is 15 residues. In DNA, the CDR3 is TGTGCCAGCAGCCGCCGGACAGGGGGCAACTATGGCTACACCTTC. Its translation: CASSRRTGGNYGYTF.

The gene calls are TRBV6-6 and TRBJ1-5; TRBD1 agrees at 7 bases. The CDR3 loop spans 16 amino acids. Germline V gives CDR1 MNHNY, CDR2 SVGAGI (reference sequence). Trimming removed 5 bases from V and 0 bases from J; junction bases left unmatched: 7. The CDR3 sequence: CASSAQTGSSNQPQHF. CDR3 DNA: TGTGCCAGCAGTGCCCAGACAGGGAGTAGCAATCAGCCCCAGCATTTT.

This clone was picked up a small number of times. A junction end diverges from the germline sequence, so it may reflect a read error. The chain is built from TRBV4-3 and TRBJ2-7; 10 bases are a match to TRBD2. Germline lookup yields CDR1 LGHNA and CDR2 YSLEER. This CDR3 spans 17 amino acids. The CDR3 reads CVSSQDGSGGLPYEQYF. The CDR3 DNA is TGCGTCAGCAGCCAAGATGGTAGCGGGGGGTTACCCTACGAGCAGTACTTC.

The gene calls are TRBV28 and TRBJ1-2, with D uncertain. This CDR3 spans 13 amino acids. The V and J ends lost 5 bases and 1 base respectively, with 8 bases between them. Germline lookup yields CDR1 MDHEN and CDR2 SYDVKM. The CDR3 DNA is TGTGCCAGCAGTACCGGGTATAACTATGGCTACACCTTC. Translating it yields CASSTGYNYGYTF.

This rearrangement joins TRBV6-6 to TRBJ2-4; TRBD1 aligns across 7 bases. Germline trimming cut 0 bases from V and 9 bases from J; bases unmatched to any gene: 8. The CDR3 sequence is 15 residues long. Germline V gene sequence: CDR1 MNHNY, CDR2 SVGAGI (reference sequence). In DNA, the CDR3 is TGTGCCAGCAGTTACTCTGGGACAGAGGGTAGCATTCAGTACTTC. Its protein product is CASSYSGTEGSIQYF.

The chain combines TRBV10-3 with TRBJ1-2; a possible D gene is TRBD1 (5 bases). Germline loops: CDR1 ENHRY, CDR2 SYGVKD. This CDR3 region has 12 residues. Deletions cut 3 bases from V and 4 bases from J, with 6 bases between. For the CDR3, the DNA is TGTGCCATCAGTGAAGGGGCCTATGGCTACACCTTC. It specifies CAISEGAYGYTF.

This chain connects TRBV11-3 to TRBJ2-7, with TRBD2 matching 8 bases. The germline gives CDR1 SGHNT, CDR2 YENEEA. With V trimmed by 2 bases and J by 7 bases, 7 bases remained unmatched. This CDR3 region has 14 residues. CDR3 sequence (DNA): TGTGCCAGCAGCTTACGGGGGGGCCCGGGGGAGCAGTACTTC. Its translation: CASSLRGGPGEQYF.

The chain employs TRBV9 and TRBJ1-1; a weak D match, TRBD1 (5 bases). Germline V gene lookup returns CDR1 SGDLS and CDR2 YYNGEE. V lost 0 bases and J lost 1, with 13 bases in between. The CDR3 is made up of 16 amino acids. The CDR3 DNA follows: TGTGCCAGCAGCGTAGGGGGGGAGGGGCGGAACACTGAAGCTTTCTTT. This translates into CASSVGGEGRNTEAFF.

The chain carries TRBV7-9 and TRBJ2-5, with D perhaps matching TRBD2 (6 bases). Trimming stripped 1 base from V and 5 bases from J, with 11 bases between. CDR1 is SEHNR, CDR2 FQNEAQ, per germline (reference sequence). The length of the CDR3 is 14 residues. CDR3 loop: CASSLVVGGETQYF. As DNA, the CDR3 is TGTGCCAGCAGCTTAGTCGTGGGGGGTGAGACCCAGTACTTC.

As concerns this clone: A read error may produce the germline difference seen at one junction end. This chain links TRBV7-7 with TRBJ1-4, with TRBD1 matching 7 bases. The CDR3 extends over 15 amino acids. Per the germline V gene, CDR1 is SSHAT and CDR2 is FNYEAQ (reference sequence). CDR3 nucleotides: TGTGCTAGCAGCCCAGGGGGGTCAACTAATGAAAAACTGTTTTTT. This translates into CASSPGGSTNEKLFF.

The chain recombines TRBV11-2 with TRBJ1-4; D not resolved. This CDR3 has 13 amino acids. Germline V gives CDR1 SGHAT, CDR2 FQNNGV. The V and J ends lost 5 bases and 5 bases respectively, with 9 bases between them. CDR3 sequence: CASSLSRNEKLFF. As DNA, the CDR3 is TGTGCCAGCAGCCTGAGCCGAAATGAAAAACTGTTTTTT.

V usage is TRBV5-6 and J usage is TRBJ1-5; a possible D gene is TRBD1 (6 bases). V was clipped by 5 bases and J by 2 bases, with 17 bases between them. The germline V gene encodes CDR1 SGHDT and CDR2 YYEEEE. The CDR3 loop spans 16 amino acids. This chain's CDR3 is CASRNPRGWGNQPQHF. CDR3 sequence (DNA): TGTGCCAGCAGAAACCCCAGGGGCTGGGGCAATCAGCCCCAGCATTTT.